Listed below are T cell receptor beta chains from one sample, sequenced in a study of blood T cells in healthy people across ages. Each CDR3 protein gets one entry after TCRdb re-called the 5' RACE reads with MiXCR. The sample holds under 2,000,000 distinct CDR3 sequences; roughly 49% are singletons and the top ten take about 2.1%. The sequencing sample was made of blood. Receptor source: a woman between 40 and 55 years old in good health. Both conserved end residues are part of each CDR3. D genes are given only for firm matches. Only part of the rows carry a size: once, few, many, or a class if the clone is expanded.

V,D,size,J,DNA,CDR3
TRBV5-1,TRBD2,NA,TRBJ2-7,TGCGCCAGCACCCTCGCACGGGGTAGCGGGCGCGATGAGCAGTACTTC,CASTLARGSGRDEQYF
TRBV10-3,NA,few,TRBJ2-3,TGTGCCATCTCAGCGGGGACAAGCACAGATACGCAGTATTTT,CAISAGTSTDTQYF
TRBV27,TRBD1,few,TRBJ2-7,TGTGCCAGCAGTTTACAAAAGTTAGACAGGGCCCCCTACGAGCAGTACTTC,CASSLQKLDRAPYEQYF
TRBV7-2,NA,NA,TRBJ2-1,TGTGCCAGCAGCTTAAGAAAAGCAACAGGCCTATACAATGAGCAGTTCTTC,CASSLRKATGLYNEQFF
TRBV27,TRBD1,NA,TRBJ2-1,TGTGCCAGCAGTGATCCAGGACAGGGCAATGAGCAGTTCTTC,CASSDPGQGNEQFF
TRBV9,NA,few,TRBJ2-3,TGTGCCAGCAGCGTTGGTGGTCCGTCGTCAGATACGCAGTATTTT,CASSVGGPSSDTQYF
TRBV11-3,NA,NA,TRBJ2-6,TGTGCCAGCAGCTTAGGCAGGGAAGGCCGCTCTGGGGCCAACGTCCTGACTTTC,CASSLGREGRSGANVLTF
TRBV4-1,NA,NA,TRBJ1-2,TGCGCCAGCAGCATGGCACGGGATGGCTACACCTTC,CASSMARDGYTF
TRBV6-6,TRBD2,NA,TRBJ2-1,TGTGCCAGTCTCATAAAGGCTAGCGGGGGCTACAATGAGCAGTTCTTC,CASLIKASGGYNEQFF
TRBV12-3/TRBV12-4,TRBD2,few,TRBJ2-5,TGTGCCAGCAGTTTTTTTGGCGGGGGGCGAGAGACCCAGTACTTC,CASSFFGGGRETQYF
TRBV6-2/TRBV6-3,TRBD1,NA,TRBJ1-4,TGTGCCAGCAGCCTCGGACAGGGGGCCACCCTCGGAAAACTGTTTTTT,CASSLGQGATLGKLFF
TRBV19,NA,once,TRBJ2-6,TGTGCCAGTAAATCGGACGGATTCTCTGGGGCCAACGTCCTGACTTTC,CASKSDGFSGANVLTF
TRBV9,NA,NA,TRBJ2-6,TGTGCCAGCAGCGTAAATGGAGCCGGGGCCAACGTCCTGACTTTC,CASSVNGAGANVLTF
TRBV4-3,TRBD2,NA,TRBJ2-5,TGCGCCAGCAGCCAAGTCTGGACTAGCCCTGAGCAGTACTTC,CASSQVWTSPEQYF
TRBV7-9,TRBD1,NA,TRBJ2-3,TGTGCCAGCAGCTTAGCGCAGAGATTCGGGACAGGGGGCACAGATACGCAGTATTTT,CASSLAQRFGTGGTDTQYF
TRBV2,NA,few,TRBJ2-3,TGTGCCAGCAGTTCCCGATCGGTCCGGGAAGGAAGGGATACGCAGTATTTT,CASSSRSVREGRDTQYF
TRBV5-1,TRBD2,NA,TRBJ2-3,TGCGCCAGCAGCTTTTCAAGCGGGGGTCTTCCAGATACGCAGTATTTT,CASSFSSGGLPDTQYF
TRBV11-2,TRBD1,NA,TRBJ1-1,TGTGCCAGCAGCCCTATACAGGGGGCCAACACTGAAGCTTTCTTT,CASSPIQGANTEAFF
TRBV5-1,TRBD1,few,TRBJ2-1,TGCGCCAGCAGCCCCGCACCGGGACAGACCTACAATGAGCAGTTCTTC,CASSPAPGQTYNEQFF
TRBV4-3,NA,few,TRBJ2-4,TGCGCCAGCAGCCAAGATATGGGTTGGACCAAAAACATTCAGTACTTC,CASSQDMGWTKNIQYF
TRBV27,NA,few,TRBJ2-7,TGTGCCAGCAGTTTACAGGGGCGAGGGGGCGAGCAGTACTTC,CASSLQGRGGEQYF
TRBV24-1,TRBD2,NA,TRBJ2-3,TGTGCCACCAGTGATTTGGGTGGGACTAGCGGGGGGGCCACAGATACGCAGTATTTT,CATSDLGGTSGGATDTQYF
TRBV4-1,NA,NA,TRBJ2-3,TGCGCCAGCAGCCAAGATGCCGGTCAGTCAGATACGCAGTATTTT,CASSQDAGQSDTQYF
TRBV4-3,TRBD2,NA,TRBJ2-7,TGCGCCAGCAGCCAAGTTGCGGGGGGGCCTAATGAGCAGTACTTC,CASSQVAGGPNEQYF
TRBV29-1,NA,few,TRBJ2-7,TGCAGCGTTGCCTCCTACGAGCAGTACTTC,CSVASYEQYF
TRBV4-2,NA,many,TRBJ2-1,TGTGCCAGCAGCCAGGGACAAAATGAGCAGTTCTTC,CASSQGQNEQFF
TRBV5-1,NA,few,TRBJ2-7,TGCGCCAGCAGCACTTCAACAACCTACGAGCAGTACTTC,CASSTSTTYEQYF
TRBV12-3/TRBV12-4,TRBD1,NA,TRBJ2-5,TGTGCCAGCAGCCTCGGGACAGGCCGAGGAGGAGAGACCCAGTACTTC,CASSLGTGRGGETQYF
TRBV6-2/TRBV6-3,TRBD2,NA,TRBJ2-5,TGTGCCAGCGGCCAGCGGGGGGGAGTTGGGGAGACCCGGTACTTC,CASGQRGGVGETRYF
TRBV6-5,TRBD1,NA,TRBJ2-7,TGTGCCAGCAGTTACGACAGGGGGCAGATGGCCTACGAGCAGTACTTC,CASSYDRGQMAYEQYF
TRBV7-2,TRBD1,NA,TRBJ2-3,TGTGCCAGCAGCTTAAGCAGGGGGCGAGATACGCAGTATTTT,CASSLSRGRDTQYF
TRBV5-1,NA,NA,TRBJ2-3,TGCGCCAGCGCCATTTCCCTTATGGCAGATACGCAGTATTTT,CASAISLMADTQYF
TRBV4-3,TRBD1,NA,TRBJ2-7,TGCGCCAGCAGCCAAGAAAGGGACAGCATATCCTACGAGCAGTACTTC,CASSQERDSISYEQYF
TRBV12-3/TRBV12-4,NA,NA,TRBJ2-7,TGTGCCAGCAATTTGAGGGGACGCTCCCTCTCCGAGCAGTACTTC,CASNLRGRSLSEQYF
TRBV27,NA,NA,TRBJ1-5,TGTGCCAGCAGTTTATCGGGCGGGTTCAATCAGCCCCAGCATTTT,CASSLSGGFNQPQHF
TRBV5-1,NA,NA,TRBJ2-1,TGCGCCAGCCAACGGGAACGGGGCTCCTACAATGAGCAGTTCTTC,CASQRERGSYNEQFF
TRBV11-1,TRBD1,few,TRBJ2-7,TGTGCCAGCAGTTTCATCGGGACAGCCTCCTACGAGCAGTACTTC,CASSFIGTASYEQYF
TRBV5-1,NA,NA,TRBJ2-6,TGCGCCAGCAGCTTGGTAGAAGGGACTGGTACCAACGTCCTGACTTTC,CASSLVEGTGTNVLTF
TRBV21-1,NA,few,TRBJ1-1,TGTGCCAGCAACAAATGTGACGGGCGAACTTATCAAAAAGCTTTCTTT,CASNKCDGRTYQKAFF
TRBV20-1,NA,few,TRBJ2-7,TGCAGTGCTAGAGAAGGGACAAGCTTCGGCGAGCAGTACTTC,CSAREGTSFGEQYF
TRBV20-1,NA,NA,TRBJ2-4,TGCAGTGCTCGGACCAACGGAGACATTCAGTACTTC,CSARTNGDIQYF
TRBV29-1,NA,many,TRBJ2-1,TGCAGCGTTGAAGTTCAGGGGTCGGCGGGTGAGCAGTTCTTC,CSVEVQGSAGEQFF
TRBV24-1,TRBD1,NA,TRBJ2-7,TGTGCCACCAGTGATGGACAGGGTTTAAGGTACGAGCAGTACTTC,CATSDGQGLRYEQYF
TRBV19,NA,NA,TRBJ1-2,TGTGCCAGTAGTCTCAAGTCAGGGACCCTCTATGGCTACACCTTC,CASSLKSGTLYGYTF
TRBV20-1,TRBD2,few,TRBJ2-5,TGCAGTGCTAGAGGGGGGGGTTACCAAGAGACCCAGTACTTC,CSARGGGYQETQYF
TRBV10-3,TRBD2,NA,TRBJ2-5,TGTGCCATCAGTGAGAACGGACTAGAGGGTGAGACCCAGTACTTC,CAISENGLEGETQYF
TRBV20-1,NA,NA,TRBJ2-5,TGCAGTGCTAGAGATAACGGCAGGCTTGAAGAGACCCAGTACTTC,CSARDNGRLEETQYF
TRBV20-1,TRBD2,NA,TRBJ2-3,TGCAGTGCTGGTCAGACTAGCGGTCGCACAGATACGCAGTATTTT,CSAGQTSGRTDTQYF
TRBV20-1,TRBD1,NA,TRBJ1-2,TGCAGTGCTAGCGTTGGAGGACAGGGGTCCCCCTATGGCTACACCTTC,CSASVGGQGSPYGYTF
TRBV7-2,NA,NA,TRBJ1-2,TGTGCCAGCAGCTTATCCAGGGGCGGAGTCTATGGCTACACCTTC,CASSLSRGGVYGYTF